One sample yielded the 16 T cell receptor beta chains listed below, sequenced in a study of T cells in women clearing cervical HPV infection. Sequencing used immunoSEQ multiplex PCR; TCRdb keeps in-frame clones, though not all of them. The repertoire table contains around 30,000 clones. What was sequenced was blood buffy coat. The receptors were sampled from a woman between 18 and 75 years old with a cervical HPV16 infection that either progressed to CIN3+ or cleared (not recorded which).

The chain's CDR3 is CASSLAQGNTEAFF. CDR3 DNA (partial): TGCGCCAGCAGCTTGGCCCAGGGGAACACTGAA. The gene calls are TRBV5-1 and TRBJ1-1, with TRBD1 as a possible D gene (5 bases). The CDR3 is cut off 3 residues early in the read; its end comes from the germline J gene. Germline CDR1 SGHRS, CDR2 YFSETQ. The V and J ends lost 0 bases and 1 base respectively, with 7 bases between them. The CDR3 totals 14 residues.

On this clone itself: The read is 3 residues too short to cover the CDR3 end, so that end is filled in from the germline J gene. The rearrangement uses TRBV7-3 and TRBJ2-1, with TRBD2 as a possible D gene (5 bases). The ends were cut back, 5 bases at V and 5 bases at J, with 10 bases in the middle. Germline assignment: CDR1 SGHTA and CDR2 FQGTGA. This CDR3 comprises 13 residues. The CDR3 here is CASSETRDNEQFF. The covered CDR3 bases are TGTGCCAGCAGCGAAACTAGAGACAATGAG.

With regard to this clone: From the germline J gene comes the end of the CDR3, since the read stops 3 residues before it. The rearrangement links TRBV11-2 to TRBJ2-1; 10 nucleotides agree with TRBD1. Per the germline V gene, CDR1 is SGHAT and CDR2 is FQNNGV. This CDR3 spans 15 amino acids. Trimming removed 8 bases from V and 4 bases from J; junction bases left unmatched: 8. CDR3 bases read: TGTGCCAGCGCGTCCGGGACAGGGGTGTACAATGAG. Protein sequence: CASASGTGVYNE. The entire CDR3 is CASASGTGVYNEQFF.

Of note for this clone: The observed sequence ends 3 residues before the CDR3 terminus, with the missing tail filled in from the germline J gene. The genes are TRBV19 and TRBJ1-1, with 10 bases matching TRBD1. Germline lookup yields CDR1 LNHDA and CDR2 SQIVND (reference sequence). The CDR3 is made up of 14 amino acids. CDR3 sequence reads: CASSIATGQGRAFF. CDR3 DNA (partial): TGTGCCAGTAGTATAGCCACGGGACAGGGGCGT.

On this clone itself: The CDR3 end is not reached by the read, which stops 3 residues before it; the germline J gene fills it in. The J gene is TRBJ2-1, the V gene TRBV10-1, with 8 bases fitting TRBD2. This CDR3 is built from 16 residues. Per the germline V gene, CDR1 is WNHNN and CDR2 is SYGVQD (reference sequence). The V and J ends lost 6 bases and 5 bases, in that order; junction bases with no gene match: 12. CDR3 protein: CASSADLSGNDNEQFF. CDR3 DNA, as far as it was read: TGCGCCAGCAGCGCAGACCTTAGCGGGAACGACAATGAG.

CDR3 loop: CASSYQYNEQFF. The CDR3 DNA, read in part, is TGTGCCAGCAGTTACCAATACAATGAG. This sequence joins TRBV6-2 or TRBV6-3 and TRBJ2-1; no clear D gene. The read ends 3 residues early relative to the CDR3; the germline J gene fills the gap. CDR1 is MNHEY, CDR2 SVGEGT, per germline. The CDR3 loop spans 12 amino acids. Trimming pared 2 bases from V and 4 bases from J, leaving 3 bases between.

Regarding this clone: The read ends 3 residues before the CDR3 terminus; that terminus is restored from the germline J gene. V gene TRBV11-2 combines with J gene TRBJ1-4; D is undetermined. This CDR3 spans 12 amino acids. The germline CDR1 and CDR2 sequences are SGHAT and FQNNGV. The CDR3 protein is CASSLVADTLFF. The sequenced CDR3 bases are TGTGCCAGCAGCTTAGTGGCAGATACA.

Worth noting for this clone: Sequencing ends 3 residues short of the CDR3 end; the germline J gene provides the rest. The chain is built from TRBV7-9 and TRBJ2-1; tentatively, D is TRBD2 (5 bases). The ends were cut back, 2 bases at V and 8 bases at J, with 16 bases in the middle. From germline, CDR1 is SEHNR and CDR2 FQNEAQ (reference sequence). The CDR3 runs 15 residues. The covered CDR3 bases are TGTGCCAGCAGCTTAATAATTCGGCCCGGGGATGAG. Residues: CASSLIIRPGDE. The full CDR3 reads CASSLIIRPGDEQFF.

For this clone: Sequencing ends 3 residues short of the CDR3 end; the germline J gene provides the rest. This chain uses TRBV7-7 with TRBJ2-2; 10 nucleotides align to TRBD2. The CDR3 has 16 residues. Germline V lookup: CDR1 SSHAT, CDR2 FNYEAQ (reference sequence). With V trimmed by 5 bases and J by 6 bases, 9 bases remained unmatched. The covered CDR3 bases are TGTGCCAGCAGCACTCCTAGCGGGAGAGGTCCCGGGGAG. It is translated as CASSTPSGRGPGE. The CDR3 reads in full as CASSTPSGRGPGELFF. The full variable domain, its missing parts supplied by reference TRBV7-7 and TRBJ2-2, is GAGVSQSPRYKVTKRGQDVTLRCDPISSHATLYWYQQALGQGPEFLTYFNYEAQPDKSGLPSDRFSAERPEGSISTLTIQRTEQRDSAMYRCASSTPSGRGPGELFFGEGSRLTVL.

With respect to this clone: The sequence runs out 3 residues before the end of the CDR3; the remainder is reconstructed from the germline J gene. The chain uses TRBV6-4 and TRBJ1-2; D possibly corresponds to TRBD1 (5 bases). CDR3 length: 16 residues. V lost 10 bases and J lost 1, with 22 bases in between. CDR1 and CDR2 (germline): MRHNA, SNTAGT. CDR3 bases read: TGTGCCACTTCCGGGTGGGGGGGGAGGCTTAACTATGGC. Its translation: CATSGWGGRLNYG. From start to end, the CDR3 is CATSGWGGRLNYGYTF.

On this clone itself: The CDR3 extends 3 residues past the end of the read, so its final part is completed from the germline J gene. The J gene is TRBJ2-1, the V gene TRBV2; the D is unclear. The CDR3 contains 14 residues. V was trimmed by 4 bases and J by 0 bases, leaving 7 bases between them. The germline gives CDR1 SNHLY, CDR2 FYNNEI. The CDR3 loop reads CASSGHSSYNEQFF. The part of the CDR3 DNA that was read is TGTGCCAGCAGTGGCCACTCCTCCTACAATGAG.

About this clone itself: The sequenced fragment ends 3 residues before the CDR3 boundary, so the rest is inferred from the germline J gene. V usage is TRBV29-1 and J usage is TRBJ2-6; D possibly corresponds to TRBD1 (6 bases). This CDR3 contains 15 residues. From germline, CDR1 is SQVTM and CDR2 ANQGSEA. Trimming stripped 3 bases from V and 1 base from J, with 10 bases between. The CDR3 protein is CSVEERGSGANVLTF. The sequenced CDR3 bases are TGCAGCGTTGAGGAGAGGGGGTCTGGGGCCAACGTC. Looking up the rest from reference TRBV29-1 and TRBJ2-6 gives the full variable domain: SAVISQKPSRDICQRGTSLTIQCQVDSQVTMMFWYRQQPGQSLTLIATANQGSEATYESGFVIDKFPISRPNLTFSTLTVSNMSPEDSSIYLCSVEERGSGANVLTFGAGSRLTVL.

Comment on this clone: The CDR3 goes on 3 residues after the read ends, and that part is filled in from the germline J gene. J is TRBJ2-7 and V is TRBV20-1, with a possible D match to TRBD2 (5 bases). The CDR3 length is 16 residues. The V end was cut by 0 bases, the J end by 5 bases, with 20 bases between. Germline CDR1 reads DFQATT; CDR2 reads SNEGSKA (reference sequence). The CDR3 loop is CSARDSAGDFLDEQYF. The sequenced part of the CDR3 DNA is TGCAGTGCTAGAGATTCGGCGGGTGACTTCCTAGACGAG.

CDR3 in amino acids: CASSLDSVNTEAFF. CDR3 bases read: TGTGCCAGCAGCTTGGATAGCGTGAACACTGAA. The chain links TRBV11-2 to TRBJ1-1; D not certain. The observed sequence ends 3 residues before the CDR3 terminus, with the missing tail filled in from the germline J gene. Trimming removed 3 bases at V and 0 bases at J, with 8 bases between. Germline CDR1 reads SGHAT; CDR2 reads FQNNGV. The CDR3 is 14 amino acids.

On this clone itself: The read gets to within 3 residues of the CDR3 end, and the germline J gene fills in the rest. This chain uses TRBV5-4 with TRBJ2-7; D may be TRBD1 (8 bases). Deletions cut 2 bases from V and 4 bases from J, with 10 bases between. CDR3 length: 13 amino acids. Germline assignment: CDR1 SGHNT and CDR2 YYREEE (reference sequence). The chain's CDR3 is CASSLQGGYEQYF. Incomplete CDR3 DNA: TGTGCCAGCAGCTTACAGGGGGGGTACGAG.

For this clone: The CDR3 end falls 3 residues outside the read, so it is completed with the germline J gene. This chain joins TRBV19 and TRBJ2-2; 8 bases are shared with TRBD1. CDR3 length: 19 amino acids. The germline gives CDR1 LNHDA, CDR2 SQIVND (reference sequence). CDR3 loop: CASSGVRDRSRYGANVLFF. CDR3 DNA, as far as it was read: TGTGCCAGTAGTGGTGTAAGGGACAGGAGTAGGTACGGGGCCAACGTG.